The sequence of this T cell receptor beta chain was determined in a study of shared clonotypes between healthy human individuals. Study-wide results and limits: Large sequencing depth failed to make sorted-subset sequencing complete, rarefaction showed. Generally, naive subsets (rather than memory subsets) showed larger estimated richness. Collection of samples was limited to blood; tissue repertoires likely differ.

Comments on this clone: Its antigen is not known.

The ends were cut back, 5 bases at V and 1 base at J, with 14 bases in the middle. This CDR3 has 15 amino acids. Germline values: CDR1 SEHNR, CDR2 FQNEAQ (reference sequence). This table comes from immunoSEQ multiplex PCR, and its TCRdb copy is limited to in-frame clones, with some not included. The sample has over a million clones; more than 95% are singletons. The sequence derives from a man aged 25 to 40 in good health. Sequences were obtained from naive CD4+ T cells sorted from blood. Subset denoted: CD45RA+ positively selected. The chain links TRBV7-9 to TRBJ2-5; D gene unclear. The CDR3 is CASSHSRVLQETQYF. The CDR3 nucleotides are TGTGCCAGCAGCCACTCCCGGGTCCTCCAAGAGACCCAGTACTTC.